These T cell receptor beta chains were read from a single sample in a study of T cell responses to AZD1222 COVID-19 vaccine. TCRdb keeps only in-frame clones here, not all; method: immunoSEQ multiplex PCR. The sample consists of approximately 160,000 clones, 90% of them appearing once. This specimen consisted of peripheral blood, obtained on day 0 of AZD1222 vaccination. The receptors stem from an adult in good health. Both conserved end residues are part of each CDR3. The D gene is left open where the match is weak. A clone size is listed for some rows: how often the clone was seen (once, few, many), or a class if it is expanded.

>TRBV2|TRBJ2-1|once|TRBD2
CASKTSGSYNEQFF
TGTGCCAGCAAGACTAGCGGGAGTTACAATGAGCAGTTCTTC
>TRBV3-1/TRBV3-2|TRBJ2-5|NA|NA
CASSQVSRQAGKNQETQYF
TGTGCCAGCAGCCAAGTGAGCAGGCAGGCGGGGAAAAACCAAGAGACCCAGTACTTC
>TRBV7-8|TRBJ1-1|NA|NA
CASSLLMNTEAFF
TGTGCCAGCAGCTTGCTAATGAACACTGAAGCTTTCTTT
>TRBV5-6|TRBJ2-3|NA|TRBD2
CASSLVALAGGPGDTQYF
TGTGCCAGCAGCTTGGTGGCTCTAGCGGGGGGGCCGGGAGATACGCAGTATTTT
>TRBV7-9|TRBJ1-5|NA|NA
CASSTQGRDQPQHF
TGTGCCAGCAGCACACAGGGACGGGATCAGCCCCAGCATTTT
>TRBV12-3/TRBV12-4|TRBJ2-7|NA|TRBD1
CASSWTGSEQYF
TGTGCCAGCAGCTGGACAGGTTCCGAGCAGTACTTC
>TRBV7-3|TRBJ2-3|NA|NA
CASSLGQPRGDTQYF
TGTGCCAGCAGCTTAGGACAGCCTCGAGGAGATACGCAGTATTTT
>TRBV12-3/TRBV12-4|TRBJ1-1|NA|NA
CASSTRQNTEAFF
TGTGCCAGCAGTACACGACAGAACACTGAAGCTTTCTTT
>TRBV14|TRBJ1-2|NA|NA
CASSVEPFYGYTF
TGTGCCAGCAGCGTGGAACCATTCTATGGCTACACCTTC
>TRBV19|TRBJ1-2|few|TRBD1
CASSITGQGLYGYTF
TGTGCCAGTAGTATAACCGGACAGGGACTCTATGGCTACACCTTC
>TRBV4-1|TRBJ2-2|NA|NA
CASSQGSVLGTGELFF
TGCGCCAGCAGCCAAGGGTCGGTACTCGGCACCGGGGAGCTGTTTTTT
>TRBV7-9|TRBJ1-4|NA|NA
CASRLGGAHEKLFF
TGTGCCAGCCGCTTGGGGGGGGCGCATGAAAAACTGTTTTTT
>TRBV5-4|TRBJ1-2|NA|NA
CASSLSRNGYTF
TGTGCCAGCAGCTTGTCCAGGAATGGCTACACCTTC
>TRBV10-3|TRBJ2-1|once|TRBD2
CATKNFSGGAYNEQFF
TGTGCCACCAAAAATTTTAGCGGGGGGGCCTACAATGAGCAGTTCTTC
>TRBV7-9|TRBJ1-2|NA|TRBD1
CASSLLGGQSFLYGYTF
TGTGCCAGCAGCTTACTAGGGGGACAGTCCTTCCTCTATGGCTACACCTTC
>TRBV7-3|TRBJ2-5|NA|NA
CASSLMPGVGETQYF
TGTGCCAGCAGCTTAATGCCAGGGGTCGGAGAGACCCAGTACTTC
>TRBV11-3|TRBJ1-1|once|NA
CASSLRRNTEAFF
TGTGCCAGCAGCTTACGTAGGAACACTGAAGCTTTCTTT
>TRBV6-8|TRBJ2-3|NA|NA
CASSYSGHHTDTQYF
TGTGCCAGCAGTTACTCGGGGCATCACACAGATACGCAGTATTTT
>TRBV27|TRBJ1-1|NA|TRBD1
CASSLQGANTEAFF
TGTGCCAGCAGTTTACAGGGGGCGAACACTGAAGCTTTCTTT
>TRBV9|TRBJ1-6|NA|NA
CASSARGESSPLHF
TGTGCCAGCAGCGCCCGAGGGGAGTCTTCACCCCTCCACTTT
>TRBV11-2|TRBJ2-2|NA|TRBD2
CAGSGGQNTGELFF
TGTGCCGGGAGCGGGGGGCAGAACACCGGGGAGCTGTTTTTT
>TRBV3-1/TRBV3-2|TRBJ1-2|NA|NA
CASSPRRRVSSYGYTF
TGTGCCAGCAGCCCCCGCCGGAGGGTTTCATCCTATGGCTACACCTTC
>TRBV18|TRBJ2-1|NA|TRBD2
CASSPGGGALGNEQFF
TGTGCCAGCTCACCAGGCGGGGGGGCCCTCGGCAATGAGCAGTTCTTC
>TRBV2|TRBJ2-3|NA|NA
CASSELAVTDTQYF
TGTGCCAGCAGTGAACTGGCAGTCACAGATACGCAGTATTTT
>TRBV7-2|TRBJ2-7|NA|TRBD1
CASSLRQGGDYEQYF
TGTGCCAGCAGCCTCCGACAGGGTGGCGACTACGAGCAGTACTTC
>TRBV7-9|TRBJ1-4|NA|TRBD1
CASSMDRVGEKLFF
TGTGCCAGCAGCATGGACAGGGTTGGTGAAAAACTGTTTTTT
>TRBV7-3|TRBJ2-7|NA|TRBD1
CASSPETGKYF
TGTGCCAGCAGCCCAGAGACAGGGAAGTACTTC
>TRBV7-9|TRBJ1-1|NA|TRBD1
CASSPGQGWTEAFF
TGTGCCAGCAGCCCCGGACAGGGTTGGACTGAAGCTTTCTTT
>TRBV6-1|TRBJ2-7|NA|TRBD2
CASSEGQRGGYEQYF
TGTGCCAGCAGTGAAGGTCAGCGGGGGGGCTACGAGCAGTACTTC
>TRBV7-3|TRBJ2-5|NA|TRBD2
CASSLTAPSGVRETQYF
TGTGCCAGCAGCTTAACGGCGCCTAGCGGGGTGAGAGAGACCCAGTACTTC
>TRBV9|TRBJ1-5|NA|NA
CASSVGDNQPQHF
TGTGCCAGCAGCGTAGGAGACAATCAGCCCCAGCATTTT
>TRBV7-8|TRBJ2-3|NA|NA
CASSLAKIRTDTQYF
TGTGCCAGCAGCTTAGCTAAGATCCGCACAGATACGCAGTATTTT
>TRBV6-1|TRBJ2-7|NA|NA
CASSERGQGYEQYF
TGTGCCAGCAGTGAACGAGGTCAGGGATACGAGCAGTACTTC
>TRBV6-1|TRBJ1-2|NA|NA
CASSEDSLYYGYTF
TGTGCCAGCAGTGAGGACAGTTTATATTATGGCTACACCTTC
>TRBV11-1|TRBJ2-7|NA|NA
CASSYSGGALYEQYF
TGTGCCAGCAGCTACAGCGGCGGGGCCCTCTACGAGCAGTACTTC
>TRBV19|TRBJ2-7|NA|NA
CASTPGTATYEQYF
TGTGCCAGTACCCCCGGGACTGCAACCTACGAGCAGTACTTC
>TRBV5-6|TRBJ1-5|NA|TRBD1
CASSLGGQGAVQPQHF
TGTGCCAGCAGCTTGGGCGGGCAGGGGGCGGTTCAGCCCCAGCATTTT
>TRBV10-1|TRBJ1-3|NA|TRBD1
CASSESRDRGGLGNTIYF
TGCGCCAGCAGTGAGTCTAGAGACAGGGGAGGTTTGGGAAACACCATATATTTT
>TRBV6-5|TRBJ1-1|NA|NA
CASRFPDNLNTEAFF
TGTGCCAGCCGATTCCCGGACAACTTGAACACTGAAGCTTTCTTT
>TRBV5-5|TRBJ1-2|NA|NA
CASSSERNYGYTF
TGTGCCAGCAGCTCGGAGCGCAACTATGGCTACACCTTC
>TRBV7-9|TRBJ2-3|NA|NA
CASSDIADTQYF
TGTGCCAGCAGCGACATCGCTGATACGCAGTATTTT
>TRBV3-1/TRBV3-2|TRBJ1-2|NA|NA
CASSQTTPGASGYTF
TGTGCCAGCAGCCAAACCACCCCGGGGGCGAGTGGCTACACCTTC
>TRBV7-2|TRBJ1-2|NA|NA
CASSLEARGGYTF
TGTGCCAGCAGCTTAGAGGCCCGGGGGGGCTACACCTTC
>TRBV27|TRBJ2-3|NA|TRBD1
CASSFGQGGTDTQYF
TGTGCCAGCAGTTTTGGACAGGGGGGCACAGATACGCAGTATTTT
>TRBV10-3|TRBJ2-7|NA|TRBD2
CAISDPGVAGFYEQYF
TGTGCCATCAGTGACCCCGGAGTAGCGGGGTTCTACGAGCAGTACTTC